This entry describes one T cell receptor beta chain. No antigen is known for it. Other DNA sequences in the sample encode the same CDR3. Positive CCR7 selection of CD45RO-negative cells yielded the naive CD8 cells, and terminally differentiated effector memory CD45RA+ cells were excluded. Healthy and HIV-negative, the adult donors had no recent acute infections or vaccinations. The record originates from a study of shared clonotypes between healthy human individuals. Overall study results and limits: Having only a few donors restricted how much genetic and exposure-history diversity was captured.

Clones were read by immunoSEQ multiplex PCR, and TCRdb kept only the in-frame ones, dropping some. The sample contains approximately 1.9 million clones, roughly 93% of which appear only once. Germline-derived CDR1 and CDR2 are MNHEY and SMNVEV (reference sequence). The CDR3 is 14 amino acids. Trimming cost V 2 bases and J 3 bases, with 10 bases left between them. The sequence was collected from a man younger than 30 in good health. Some clones in this sample may be carry-over from other donors' samples. Sequenced material: naive CD8+ T cells from PBMCs. This chain joins TRBV27 and TRBJ1-2; the D gene is possibly TRBD1 (5 bases). The CDR3 sequence is CASSLLAGHYGYTF. The CDR3, as DNA: TGTGCCAGCAGTTTACTGGCGGGACACTATGGCTACACCTTC.